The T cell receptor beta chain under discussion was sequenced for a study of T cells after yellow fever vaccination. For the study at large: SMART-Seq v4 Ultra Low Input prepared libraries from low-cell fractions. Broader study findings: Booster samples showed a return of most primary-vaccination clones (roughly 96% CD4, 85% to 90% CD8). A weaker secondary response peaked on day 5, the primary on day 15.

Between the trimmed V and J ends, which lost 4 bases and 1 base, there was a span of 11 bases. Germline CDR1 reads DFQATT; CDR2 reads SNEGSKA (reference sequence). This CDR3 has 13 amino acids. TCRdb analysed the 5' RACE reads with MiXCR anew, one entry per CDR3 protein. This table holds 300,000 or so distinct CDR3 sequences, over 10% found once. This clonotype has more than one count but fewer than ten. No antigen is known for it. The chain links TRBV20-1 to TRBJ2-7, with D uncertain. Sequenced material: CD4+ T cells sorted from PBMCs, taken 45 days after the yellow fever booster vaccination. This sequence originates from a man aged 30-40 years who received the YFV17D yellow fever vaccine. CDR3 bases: TGCAGTGCTATCGCAGCGCAATCCTACGAGCAGTACTTC. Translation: CSAIAAQSYEQYF.